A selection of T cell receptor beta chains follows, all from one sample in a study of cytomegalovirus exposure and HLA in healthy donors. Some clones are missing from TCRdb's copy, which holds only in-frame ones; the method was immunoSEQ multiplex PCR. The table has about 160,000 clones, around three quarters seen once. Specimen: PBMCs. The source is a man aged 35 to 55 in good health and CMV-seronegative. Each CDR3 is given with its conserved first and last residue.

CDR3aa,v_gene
CASSLQGADTGELFF,TRBV7-3
CASSASGQGRNYEQYF,TRBV2
CASSLGQYTEAFF,TRBV7-6
CASRPGQGAYEQYF,TRBV6-6
CASSPTVNTEAFF,TRBV18
CASRPRQGWWQTQYF,TRBV27
CASSTPTSGSTDTQYF,TRBV6-6
CASSARLTGALNTEAFF,TRBV9
CASRLAGGPGEQYF,TRBV7-2
CASNLPVSESDTQYF,TRBV7-9
CASSLMGGITDTQYF,TRBV7-3
CASSQDYWGLADYQQETQYF,TRBV14
CASSLSRGGYEQYF,TRBV27
CASSPTDKNTEAFF,TRBV5-1
CASSRGLTGNTIYF,TRBV4-2
CASITSASTGELFF,TRBV2
CASSFGRDTGELFF,TRBV7-9
CASSLRGRGSEAFF,TRBV28
CASSLRLGQGYGYTF,TRBV7-2
CASSLVGTTNTGELFF,TRBV7-8
CASSRGGNYGYTF,TRBV28
CASSGGRTSEYNEQFF,TRBV5-8
CASSPRTGNSGANVLTF,TRBV18
CASSKANPRGTGELFF,TRBV21-1
CASSPPGVRTGELFF,TRBV28
CASSPRETGREAFF,TRBV28
CASSPGGSNTEAFF,TRBV27
CAWGGRPEENSQYF,TRBV6-5
CASRLSRVTDTQYF,TRBV6-6
CASSEESLNEQFF,TRBV2
CASSAGLAGETQYF,TRBV4-1
CSSSFRAGGSSYNEQFF,TRBV7-9
CASSLGGQGSRETQYF,TRBV5-1
CASSVGGGSAYEQYF,TRBV9
CASSWDRNQPQHF,TRBV5-5
CASSSGWDSPYEQYF,TRBV7-9
CASSFTGTETQYF,TRBV7-8
CASSRERTGATEAFF,TRBV5-4
CASSLEPAATNTEAFF,TRBV5-1
CASSLPPGTSGSFNNEQFF,TRBV5-4
CAWTSGDGTDTQYF,TRBV30
CASSFWSSGANVLTF,TRBV6-6
CASSLTGTSSDEQFF,TRBV7-9
CASSQDRQGKGPQHF,TRBV4-1
CASGQERESILYEQFF,TRBV9
CASSLAQGEGEQFF,TRBV7-2
CASSPPSGGIDYGYTF,TRBV7-9
CASSLSQGANEQYF,TRBV27
CAIRGGTEGVATEAFF,TRBV10-3
CASFTQEGTEAFF,TRBV5-1
CSVKDYVMYEQYF,TRBV29-1
CASTVGSGILNEQFF,TRBV7-9
CARSLKRETYNEQFF,TRBV7-5
CASSSGQNTGELFF,TRBV28
CASSLFSGRDTDTQYF,TRBV11-2